This entry features one T cell receptor beta chain sequence. The V gene's germline CDR1 is GTSNPN and CDR2 SVGIG (reference sequence). The CDR3 runs to 15 residues. Trimming cost V 2 bases and J 2 bases; bases outside gene matches: 3. This record comes from a study of cytomegalovirus exposure and HLA in healthy donors. Overall study context: A prior analysis found 117 million unique TCR beta sequences from 150 million to 200 million T cells. HLA-typed donors were the source of roughly 80 million unique TCRs held in an early data release.

The PCR had 60 Vbeta and 13 Jbeta primers. The protocol was immunoSEQ multiplex PCR, while the TCRdb copy is restricted to in-frame clones and leaves out a portion. The sample includes over 85,000 clones, 60% to 80% of them seen just once. The clonotype was recovered from a female donor in good health and CMV-seronegative. The chain is built from TRBV30 and TRBJ2-6; TRBD1 matches at 7 bases. Sequencing was done on a sample of PBMCs. The CDR3 nucleotides read TGTGCCTGGAGTCAAGACAGGGCTGGGGCCAACGTCCTGACTTTC. Residues: CAWSQDRAGANVLTF.